This T cell receptor (beta chain) was identified in a study of early T cells in non-severe SARS-CoV-2 infection. The V gene lost 5 bases and the J gene lost 8 bases, with 21 bases spanning the gap. This CDR3 has 15 residues. Germline loops: CDR1 SQVTM, CDR2 ANQGSEA. TCRdb re-derived calls from the 5' RACE reads in MiXCR, one entry per CDR3 protein. The sample contains 100,000 to 150,000 distinct CDR3 sequences, around 14% of which appear only once. In its sample, this clonotype was seen a few times. The chain recombines TRBV29-1 with TRBJ1-4, with a tentative D call TRBD1 (5 bases). The sequencing input was whole blood. This sequence was found in an adult who was a healthcare worker with PCR-confirmed SARS-CoV-2 infection or an uninfected control (not recorded which). This CDR3 is CSVPGPRSRGEKLFF. The CDR3 DNA reads TGCAGCGTTCCCGGCCCCCGCAGTCGGGGGGAAAAACTGTTTTTT.